The 4 T cell receptor beta chains below were found in one sample sequenced in a study of blood T cell repertoires in COVID-19. Assay used: immunoSEQ multiplex PCR; TCRdb lists only in-frame clones, some missing. The sample shows fewer than 250,000 clones, about 83% of them seen only once. Sequencing used peripheral blood. The receptor source for this set is a woman aged 80 or over with COVID-19, enrolled during active disease.

The chain combines TRBV9 with TRBJ2-1; TRBD2 aligns across 7 bases. Germline CDR1 SGDLS, CDR2 YYNGEE. The J segment lost 4 bases and the V segment lost 3 bases, leaving 7 bases of the junction unmatched. The CDR3 has 15 amino acids. The CDR3 here is CASSATGTTYNEQFF. CDR3 sequence (DNA): TGTGCCAGCAGCGCTACCGGGACTACATACAATGAGCAGTTCTTC. The variable domain in full, completed from reference TRBV9 and TRBJ2-1, reads DSGVTQTPKHLITATGQRVTLRCSPRSGDLSVYWYQQSLDQGLQFLIQYYNGEERAKGNILERFSAQQFPDLHSELNLSSLELGDSALYFCASSATGTTYNEQFFGPGTRLTVL.

V usage is TRBV19 and J usage is TRBJ1-2; 9 bases map to TRBD1. From germline, CDR1 is LNHDA and CDR2 SQIVND (reference sequence). The CDR3 has 15 amino acids. V shed 7 bases and J 6 bases; nucleotides not matched to a gene: 12. The CDR3 spells CASTPMGTGMNGYTF. In DNA, the CDR3 is TGTGCCAGTACCCCGATGGGGACAGGGATGAATGGCTACACCTTC.

The rearrangement joins TRBV6-5 to TRBJ2-1; tentatively, D is TRBD1 (5 bases). V was pared by 6 bases and J by 6 bases, with 6 bases between. CDR1 and CDR2 from the germline V gene are MNHEY and SVGAGI. This CDR3 has 11 residues. CDR3 loop: CASSDSNEQFF. In DNA, the CDR3 is TGTGCCAGCAGCGACAGCAATGAGCAGTTCTTC.

The chain uses TRBV13 and TRBJ2-3, with TRBD2 identical over 7 bases. Unmatched junction bases numbered 3, after V lost 3 bases and J lost 0 bases. This CDR3 comprises 15 residues. Germline-derived CDR1 and CDR2 are PRHDT and FYEKMQ (reference sequence). The CDR3 nucleotides are TGTGCCAGCAGCTTCCGGGACTATAGCACAGATACGCAGTATTTT. Protein product: CASSFRDYSTDTQYF.